Sequencing of this TCR beta chain was carried out in a study of cytomegalovirus exposure and HLA in healthy donors. Study-level background: Caucasian-associated ancestry cluster membership applied to about four fifths of around 400 genotyped donors.

The table lists this clone with a count of one. Its antigen is currently unknown. Notes on the study in general: What was likely a sequencing artifact was a cluster of highly shared sequence variants. A few CMV-associated chains were confirmed in vitro to be specific for CMV antigens.

PCR used 60 Vbeta primers and 13 Jbeta primers. As originally analysed: Per a later analysis, the number of unique TCR beta chains was around 80 million, of which some 9.9 million were shared. Only in-frame clones appear in the TCRdb table, and some are missing; sequencing was by immunoSEQ multiplex PCR. V and J calls and clone size follow that table, whereas D and trimming were derived from the DNA. Here the sample spans about 160,000 clones, around 79% being singletons. Germline CDR1 is KGHSH and CDR2 is LQKENI. V was shortened by 4 bases and J by 3 bases, with 10 bases between the two germline ends. The CDR3 runs to 13 residues.

Sample: PBMCs. The origin of this receptor is a human donor in good health. The chain is built from TRBV18 and TRBJ2-7, with D unresolved. DNA for the CDR3: TGTGCCAGCTCACGGCTGCTGTTCTACGAGCAGTACTTC. Its translation is CASSRLLFYEQYF.